These 7 T cell receptor beta chains were all obtained from the same sample, sequenced in a study of blood T cell repertoires in COVID-19. TCRdb's table, derived via immunoSEQ multiplex PCR, lists solely in-frame clones and lacks some. In the table there are under 45,000 clones, about 80% of which are singletons. Specimen: peripheral blood. Receptors originate from a human donor in a cohort sampled during active COVID-19.

V and J are TRBV5-4 and TRBJ2-2, with 7 positions matching TRBD1. Unmatched junction bases numbered 5, after V lost 0 bases and J lost 3 bases. The CDR3 is made up of 16 amino acids. The V gene's germline CDR1 is SGHNT and CDR2 YYREEE (reference sequence). DNA of the CDR3: TGTGCCAGCAGCTTGGGGGCAGGGGGATACACCGGGGAGCTGTTTTTT. Its translation is CASSLGAGGYTGELFF.

The V call is TRBV19, the J call TRBJ1-4, with D unresolved. Trimming took 7 bases from V and 0 from J, leaving 9 bases between them. The CDR3 contains 14 residues. CDR1 and CDR2 (germline): LNHDA, SQIVND (reference sequence). As DNA, the CDR3 is TGTGCCAGTAATGCAGGCGCAACTAATGAAAAACTGTTTTTT. As protein: CASNAGATNEKLFF.

The rearrangement joins TRBV5-1 to TRBJ2-2, with D uncertain. The CDR3 is 15 amino acids. From germline, CDR1 is SGHRS and CDR2 YFSETQ. V lost 3 bases and J lost 0, with 9 bases in between. The CDR3 loop is CASSWSGSNTGELFF. In nucleotides, the CDR3 is TGCGCCAGCAGCTGGTCAGGATCGAACACCGGGGAGCTGTTTTTT.

The chain couples TRBV5-4 to TRBJ2-3; 13 bases line up with TRBD2. The CDR3 consists of 16 residues. Germline-derived CDR1 and CDR2 are SGHNT and YYREEE (reference sequence). Trimming took 4 bases from V and 1 from J; bases not matched to a gene: 3. In DNA, the CDR3 is TGTGCCAGCAGCCAAGGACTAGCGGGGGGCACAGATACGCAGTATTTT. Its translation: CASSQGLAGGTDTQYF.

V usage is TRBV27 and J usage is TRBJ2-7; 14 bases map to TRBD2. The CDR3 sequence is 19 residues long. V lost 4 bases, J lost 4 bases, and 15 bases stayed unmatched. The germline V gene has CDR1 MNHEY and CDR2 SMNVEV (reference sequence). The DNA for the CDR3 is TGTGCCAGCAGTTCCGTCGGACTAGCGGGGGGTGGCGGTTTGTACGAGCAGTACTTC. Residues: CASSSVGLAGGGGLYEQYF.

The chain recombines TRBV9 with TRBJ2-7; 8 bases agree with TRBD2. CDR1 is SGDLS, CDR2 YYNGEE, per germline. J was trimmed by 2 bases and V by 3 bases; bases with no gene match: 4. The CDR3 length is 14 residues. In nucleotides, the CDR3 is TGTGCCAGCAGCGGTAGCGGGGACCCCTACGAGCAGTACTTC. It encodes CASSGSGDPYEQYF.

Only a few counts were recorded for this clone. The chain recombines TRBV6-2 or TRBV6-3 with TRBJ2-2; 7 nucleotides line up with TRBD1. V lost 6 bases and J lost 3; bases outside the gene matches: 7. CDR1 MNHEY and CDR2 SVGEGT come from the germline V gene. The CDR3 length is 15 residues. The CDR3 region is CASSHRDSYTGELFF. The CDR3 nucleotides are TGTGCCAGCAGCCATCGGGACAGCTACACCGGGGAGCTGTTTTTT.